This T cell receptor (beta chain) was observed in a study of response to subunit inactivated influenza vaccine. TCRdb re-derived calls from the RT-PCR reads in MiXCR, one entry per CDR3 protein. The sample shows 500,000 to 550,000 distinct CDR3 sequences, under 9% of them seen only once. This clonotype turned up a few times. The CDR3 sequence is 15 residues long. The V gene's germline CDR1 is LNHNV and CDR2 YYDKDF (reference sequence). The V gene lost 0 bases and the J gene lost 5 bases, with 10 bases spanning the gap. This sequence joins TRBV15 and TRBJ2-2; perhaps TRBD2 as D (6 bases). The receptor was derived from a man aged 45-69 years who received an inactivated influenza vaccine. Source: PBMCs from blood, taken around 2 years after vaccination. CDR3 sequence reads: CATSREREPTGELFF. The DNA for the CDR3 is TGTGCCACCAGCAGAGAACGGGAGCCGACCGGGGAGCTGTTTTTT. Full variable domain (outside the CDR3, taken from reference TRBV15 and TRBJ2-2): DAMVIQNPRYQVTQFGKPVTLSCSQTLNHNVMYWYQQKSSQAPKLLFHYYDKDFNNEADTPDNFQSRRPNTSFCFLDIRSPGLGDTAMYLCATSREREPTGELFFGEGSRLTVL.